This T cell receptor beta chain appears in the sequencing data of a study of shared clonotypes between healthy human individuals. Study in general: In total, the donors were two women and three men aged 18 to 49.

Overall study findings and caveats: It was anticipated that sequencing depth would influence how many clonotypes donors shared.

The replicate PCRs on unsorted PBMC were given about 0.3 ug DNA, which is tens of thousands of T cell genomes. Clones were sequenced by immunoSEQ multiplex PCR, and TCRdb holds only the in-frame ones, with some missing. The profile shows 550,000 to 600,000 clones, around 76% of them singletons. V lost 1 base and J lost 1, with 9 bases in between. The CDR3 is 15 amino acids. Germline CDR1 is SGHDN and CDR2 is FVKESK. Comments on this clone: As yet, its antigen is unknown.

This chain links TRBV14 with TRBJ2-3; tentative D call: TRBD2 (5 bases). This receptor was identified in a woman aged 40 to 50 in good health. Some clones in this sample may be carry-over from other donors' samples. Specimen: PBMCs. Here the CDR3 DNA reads TGTGCCAGCAGCCAAGGCGGGCTACGCACAGATACGCAGTATTTT. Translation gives CASSQGGLRTDTQYF.